These 29 T cell receptor beta chains were sequenced from one sample in a study of cytomegalovirus exposure and HLA in healthy donors listed by TCRdb under 2017. Libraries were built with the immunoSEQ multiplex PCR assay. For the multiplex PCR, a mixture combining 60 forward primers for TCR Vbeta segments and 13 reverse primers for TCR Jbeta segments was used. Drawn from immuneACCESS, this table holds only the in-frame rearrangements with V and J called that TCRdb kept. Clones are partly lost; checked studies trace under half to an unresolved V gene and leave the rest unexplained. This sample is represented by around 160,000 clones; roughly 80% of them were singletons. The ten largest clonotypes hold approximately 1.5% of the sample. What was sequenced was PBMCs. The receptors were gathered from a male donor in good health and CMV-seronegative.

This clone was counted between two and nine times. J is TRBJ1-1 and V is TRBV7-9; 7 positions agree with TRBD1. The CDR3 contains 14 residues. The junction had 7 bases not matched to a gene; V was cut back by 5 bases and J by 4 bases. From germline, CDR1 is SEHNR and CDR2 FQNEAQ (reference sequence). CDR3 bases: TGTGCCAGCAGCCCCAAGAGGGGGCTCACTGAAGCTTTCTTT. Translated, it gives CASSPKRGLTEAFF.

The chain recombines TRBV4-1 with TRBJ2-7, with a tentative D call TRBD1 (5 bases). Trimming stripped 2 bases from V and 0 bases from J, with 11 bases between. The CDR3 consists of 15 residues. The V gene's germline CDR1 is MGHRA and CDR2 YSYEKL. The chain's CDR3 is CASSQIYRRSYEQYF. CDR3 nucleotides: TGCGCCAGCAGCCAAATTTACAGGCGCTCCTACGAGCAGTACTTC.

The V and J genes are TRBV7-2 and TRBJ2-7, with 11 positions matching TRBD2. This CDR3 is built from 17 residues. The V gene's germline CDR1 is SGHTA and CDR2 FQGNSA. The V and J ends lost 1 base and 3 bases, in that order; junction bases with no gene match: 8. In nucleotides, the CDR3 is TGTGCCAGCAGCTTAGTCTTAGCGGGAGGGCCTGGCTACGAGCAGTACTTC. This codes for CASSLVLAGGPGYEQYF.

This chain joins TRBV19 and TRBJ2-7; 7 bases are a match to TRBD1. Germline values: CDR1 LNHDA, CDR2 SQIVND (reference sequence). V gave up 6 bases and J gave up 3 bases; unmatched junction bases: 8. The CDR3 has 14 residues. The CDR3 DNA is TGTGCCAGTAGGAACCGGGACAGTGACTACGAGCAGTACTTC. Protein sequence: CASRNRDSDYEQYF.

This clone was counted once. CDR3 in DNA: TGTGCCAGCGGTAGGGGCAGGTCCTACGAGCAGTACTTC. Encoded protein: CASGRGRSYEQYF. The genes are TRBV25-1 and TRBJ2-7; a possible D gene is TRBD1 (5 bases). The CDR3 sequence is 13 residues long. Germline V lookup: CDR1 MGHDK, CDR2 SYGVNS. V lost 8 bases, J lost 1 base, and 12 bases lay in between.

The V call is TRBV28, the J call TRBJ2-2; D gene unclear. Germline CDR1 is MDHEN and CDR2 is SYDVKM. Trimming stripped 3 bases from V and 3 bases from J, with 5 bases between. This CDR3 contains 13 residues. This chain's CDR3 is CASSFTYTGELFF. The DNA of the CDR3 is TGTGCCAGCAGTTTCACATACACCGGGGAGCTGTTTTTT.

The chain combines TRBV5-4 with TRBJ1-1; D is perhaps TRBD1 (6 bases). CDR1 and CDR2 (germline): SGHNT, YYREEE (reference sequence). The length of the CDR3 is 12 residues. CDR3 protein: CAGGAIDTEAFF. The CDR3, as DNA: TGTGCGGGGGGGGCTATTGACACTGAAGCTTTCTTT.

J is TRBJ2-3 and V is TRBV27; D remains unclear. This CDR3 region has 14 residues. V dropped 3 bases and J dropped 2 bases, with 9 bases sitting between them. Germline CDR1 reads MNHEY; CDR2 reads SMNVEV (reference sequence). The DNA for the CDR3 is TGTGCCAGCAGTTTTAAGCTCTCCACAGATACGCAGTATTTT. Residues: CASSFKLSTDTQYF.

The rearrangement uses TRBV2 and TRBJ2-7, with D possibly TRBD1 on 5 matching bases. CDR1 and CDR2 (germline): SNHLY, FYNNEI. This CDR3 spans 12 amino acids. Trimming took off 4 bases at V and 1 base at J, with 5 bases between the two ends. The CDR3: CASSGQSYEQYF. The CDR3 region has the DNA TGTGCCAGCAGTGGACAGTCCTACGAGCAGTACTTC.

V usage is TRBV6-5 and J usage is TRBJ1-6; 7 bases fit TRBD1. The CDR3 runs 14 residues. CDR1 and CDR2 from the germline V gene are MNHEY and SVGAGI. J lost 7 bases, V lost 5 bases, and 5 bases had no gene match. CDR3 DNA: TGTGCCAGCAGTAGACAGGGTGGAAATTCACCCCTCCACTTT. Its translation: CASSRQGGNSPLHF.

J is TRBJ1-1 and V is TRBV29-1, with 8 bases lining up with TRBD1. CDR1 and CDR2 from the germline V gene are SQVTM and ANQGSEA. CDR3 length equals 13 residues. The ends lost 6 bases at V and 2 bases at J; junction bases unmatched: 5. The CDR3 DNA reads TGCAGCGTCTACAGGGGGGTTAACACTGAAGCTTTCTTT. It translates to CSVYRGVNTEAFF.

This clone was recorded a few times. The genes are TRBV19 and TRBJ2-7; 8 bases agree with TRBD1. The V and J ends lost 3 bases and 2 bases, in that order; junction bases with no gene match: 3. The CDR3 contains 14 residues. Germline CDR1 reads LNHDA; CDR2 reads SQIVND (reference sequence). The CDR3 DNA reads as TGTGCCAGTAGTATTGGGACAGGAACCTACGAGCAGTACTTC. Translating it yields CASSIGTGTYEQYF. Filled out from reference TRBV19 and TRBJ2-7, the complete variable domain reads DGGITQSPKYLFRKEGQNVTLSCEQNLNHDAMYWYRQDPGQGLRLIYYSQIVNDFQKGDIAEGYSVSREKKESFPLTVTSAQKNPTAFYLCASSIGTGTYEQYFGPGTRLTVT.

The chain combines TRBV28 with TRBJ2-7, with 7 bases fitting TRBD1. CDR3 length: 13 residues. J was trimmed by 3 bases and V by 2 bases; bases with no gene match: 1. Germline loops: CDR1 MDHEN, CDR2 SYDVKM. CDR3: CASSLAGGYEQYF. The CDR3 nucleotides read TGTGCCAGCAGTTTAGCAGGGGGCTACGAGCAGTACTTC. The full variable domain, its missing parts supplied by reference TRBV28 and TRBJ2-7, is DVKVTQSSRYLVKRTGEKVFLECVQDMDHENMFWYRQDPGLGLRLIYFSYDVKMKEKGDIPEGYSVSREKKERFSLILESASTNQTSMYLCASSLAGGYEQYFGPGTRLTVT.

DNA for the CDR3: TGTGCCAGCAGCTGTACTAGTCCTCCTGAGAACGAGCAGTACTTC. It is translated as CASSCTSPPENEQYF. The rearrangement joins TRBV11-3 to TRBJ2-7, with D perhaps matching TRBD2 (5 bases). This CDR3 is built from 15 residues. V was shortened by 4 bases and J by 5 bases, with 18 bases between the two germline ends. The germline V gene encodes CDR1 SGHNT and CDR2 YENEEA.

The chain joins TRBV5-1 to TRBJ2-6; possible D gene TRBD2, 6 bases. Germline V gene lookup returns CDR1 SGHRS and CDR2 YFSETQ. Between the trimmed V and J ends, which lost 4 bases and 0 bases, there was a span of 8 bases. The length of the CDR3 is 15 residues. The CDR3 nucleotides read TGCGCCAGCAGCCTCGGGGGCTCTGGGGCCAACGTCCTGACTTTC. Its protein product is CASSLGGSGANVLTF.

This chain links TRBV5-1 with TRBJ1-1; tentative D call: TRBD1 (6 bases). Trimming took off 3 bases at V and 3 bases at J, with 12 bases between the two ends. The CDR3 consists of 14 residues. In germline, CDR1 is SGHRS, CDR2 YFSETQ. CDR3: CASSSGRGDTEAFF. The CDR3 DNA follows: TGCGCCAGCAGCTCGGGGAGGGGGGACACTGAAGCTTTCTTT.

This chain joins TRBV14 and TRBJ2-7; 8 bases agree with TRBD1. This CDR3 is 14 amino acids long. The J segment lost 1 base and the V segment lost 4 bases, leaving 3 bases of the junction unmatched. Germline V gene lookup returns CDR1 SGHDN and CDR2 FVKESK. CDR3 amino acids: CASSLDRGSYEQYF. CDR3 in DNA: TGTGCCAGCAGCCTAGACAGGGGATCCTACGAGCAGTACTTC.

In this sample, this clone turned up a few times. Since a much larger clone is just one base distant, this may be a read error. This chain connects TRBV5-6 to TRBJ1-6; D ambiguous. Trimming pared 5 bases from V and 9 bases from J, leaving 15 bases between. CDR1 SGHDT and CDR2 YYEEEE come from the germline V gene. CDR3 length: 14 residues. The CDR3 nucleotides are TGTGCCAGCAGGGAGGGAAGCGCTCCTTCACCCCTCCACTTT. Protein: CASREGSAPSPLHF.

This clone is a singleton in its sample. The rearrangement joins TRBV7-3 to TRBJ2-3, with 8 bases fitting TRBD2. Germline loops: CDR1 SGHTA, CDR2 FQGTGA. The CDR3 extends over 16 amino acids. Trimming at V came to 1 base and at J to 2 bases, leaving 5 bases not matched to a gene. CDR3 residues: CASSLIPGGDTDTQYF. CDR3 coding DNA: TGTGCCAGCAGCTTAATCCCGGGGGGGGACACAGATACGCAGTATTTT.

The chain combines TRBV13 with TRBJ1-2, with D possibly matching TRBD1 (5 bases). The germline V gene encodes CDR1 PRHDT and CDR2 FYEKMQ (reference sequence). Trimming stripped 1 base from V and 8 bases from J, with 11 bases between. This CDR3 has 13 amino acids. The CDR3 reads CASSLVRVGGYTF. The CDR3 DNA reads TGTGCCAGCAGCTTAGTCAGGGTAGGAGGCTACACCTTC. Complete variable domain (other parts from reference TRBV13 and TRBJ1-2): AAGVIQSPRHLIKEKRETATLKCYPIPRHDTVYWYQQGPGQDPQFLISFYEKMQSDKGSIPDRFSAQQFSDYHSELNMSSLELGDSALYFCASSLVRVGGYTFGSGTRLTVV.

The rearrangement links TRBV4-3 to TRBJ2-5, with TRBD1 as a possible D gene (5 bases). The end of the DNA is better explained by TRBJ2-7, so the J call may be wrong. CDR1 and CDR2 (germline): LGHNA, YSLEER. This CDR3 contains 15 residues. The CDR3 DNA reads as TGCGCCAGCAGCCAATCCTGGGAAGGGGTACACGAGCAGTACTTC. Translation: CASSQSWEGVHEQYF.

The chain carries TRBV6-6 and TRBJ2-7; maybe TRBD1 (6 bases). CDR3 size: 14 residues. V was clipped by 2 bases and J by 2 bases, with 10 bases between them. Germline V gene lookup returns CDR1 MNHNY and CDR2 SVGAGI (reference sequence). The CDR3 spells CASSYETGTYEQYF. The CDR3 DNA follows: TGTGCCAGCAGTTACGAGACAGGTACCTACGAGCAGTACTTC.

The chain joins TRBV11-1 to TRBJ1-2; D gene uncertain. Germline loops: CDR1 SGHAT, CDR2 FQDESV (reference sequence). V was cut by 10 bases and J by 0 bases, with 9 bases left in between. The CDR3 has 12 residues. DNA of the CDR3: TGTGCCACCAACGGAGCTAACTATGGCTACACCTTC. This codes for CATNGANYGYTF.

The V call is TRBV6-6, the J call TRBJ1-4; 7 bases are shared with TRBD1. This CDR3 is built from 15 residues. The germline gives CDR1 MNHNY, CDR2 SVGAGI (reference sequence). V lost 5 bases and J lost 8; bases outside the gene matches: 11. CDR3: CASSTNRGRYEKLFF. The CDR3, as DNA: TGTGCCAGCAGTACTAACAGGGGTCGTTACGAAAAACTGTTTTTT.

The rearrangement links TRBV29-1 to TRBJ2-5; 10 bases match TRBD1. V was pared by 8 bases and J by 4 bases, with 7 bases of the junction left unmatched. The V gene's germline CDR1 is SQVTM and CDR2 ANQGSEA. CDR3 length: 13 amino acids. Written as DNA, the CDR3 is TGCAGCTGCAGACAGGGGGCATCAGAGACCCAGTACTTC. Its translation: CSCRQGASETQYF.

The chain couples TRBV28 to TRBJ2-4; the match to TRBD2 covers 13 bases. V was clipped by 9 bases and J by 1 base; unmatched bases: 9. Per the germline V gene, CDR1 is MDHEN and CDR2 is SYDVKM. The CDR3 is 17 residues long. CDR3 sequence: CASSTSGRLTAKNIQYF. Written as DNA, the CDR3 is TGTGCCAGTTCGACTAGCGGGAGGTTAACGGCCAAAAACATTCAGTACTTC. The variable domain in full, with the rest retrieved from reference TRBV28 and TRBJ2-4, is DVKVTQSSRYLVKRTGEKVFLECVQDMDHENMFWYRQDPGLGLRLIYFSYDVKMKEKGDIPEGYSVSREKKERFSLILESASTNQTSMYLCASSTSGRLTAKNIQYFGAGTRLSVL.

Details on this clone: Other DNA sequences in the sample encode the same CDR3. This chain links TRBV5-1 with TRBJ1-1, with 7 bases fitting TRBD1. CDR1 and CDR2 from the germline V gene are SGHRS and YFSETQ. This CDR3 spans 14 amino acids. V lost 0 bases, J lost 5 bases, and 4 bases stayed unmatched. CDR3 sequence reads: CASSLGQGGTEAFF. The CDR3 DNA follows: TGCGCCAGCAGCTTGGGACAGGGAGGAACTGAAGCTTTCTTT.

The chain joins TRBV18 to TRBJ1-4; 8 bases agree with TRBD1. Germline lookup yields CDR1 KGHSH and CDR2 LQKENI. With 2 bases clipped from V and 7 bases from J, the junction kept 12 bases outside the gene matches. CDR3 size: 17 residues. The CDR3 DNA reads as TGTGCCAGCTCACCAAGGACAGGGCAGACTCAAGCTGAAAAACTGTTTTTT. Protein: CASSPRTGQTQAEKLFF.

This chain connects TRBV7-8 to TRBJ2-7, with 11 bases lining up with TRBD1. V lost 7 bases and J lost 8; bases outside the gene matches: 13. The CDR3 runs 15 residues. The germline gives CDR1 SGHVS, CDR2 FQNEAQ. CDR3 protein: CASTPPGTGGSQQYF. The CDR3 coding sequence is TGTGCCAGCACCCCCCCCGGGACAGGGGGTTCGCAGCAGTACTTC.